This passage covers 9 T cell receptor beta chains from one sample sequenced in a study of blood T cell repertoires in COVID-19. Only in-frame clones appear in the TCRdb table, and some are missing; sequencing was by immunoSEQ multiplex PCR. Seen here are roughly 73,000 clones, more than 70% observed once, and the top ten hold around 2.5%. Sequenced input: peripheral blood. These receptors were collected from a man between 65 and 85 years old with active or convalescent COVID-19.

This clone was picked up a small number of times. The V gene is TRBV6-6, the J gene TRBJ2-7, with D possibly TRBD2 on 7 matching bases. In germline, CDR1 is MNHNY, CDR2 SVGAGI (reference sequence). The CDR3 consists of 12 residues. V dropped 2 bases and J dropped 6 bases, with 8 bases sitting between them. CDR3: CASSYGGAEQYF. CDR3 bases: TGTGCCAGCAGTTACGGGGGGGCCGAGCAGTACTTC.

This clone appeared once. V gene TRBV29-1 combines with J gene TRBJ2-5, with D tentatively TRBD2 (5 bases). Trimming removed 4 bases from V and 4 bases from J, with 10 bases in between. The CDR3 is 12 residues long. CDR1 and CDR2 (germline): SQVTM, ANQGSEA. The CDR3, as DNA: TGCAGCGTTGTTCCGGCGGGAGAGACCCAGTACTTC. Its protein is CSVVPAGETQYF.

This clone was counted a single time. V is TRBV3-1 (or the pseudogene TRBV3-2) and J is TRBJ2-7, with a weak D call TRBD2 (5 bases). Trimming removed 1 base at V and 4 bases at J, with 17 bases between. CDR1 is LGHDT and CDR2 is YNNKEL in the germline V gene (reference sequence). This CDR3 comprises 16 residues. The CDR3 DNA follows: TGTGCCAGCAGCCAAGGACCCTCCGGTAGCGCGTACGAGCAGTACTTC. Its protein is CASSQGPSGSAYEQYF.

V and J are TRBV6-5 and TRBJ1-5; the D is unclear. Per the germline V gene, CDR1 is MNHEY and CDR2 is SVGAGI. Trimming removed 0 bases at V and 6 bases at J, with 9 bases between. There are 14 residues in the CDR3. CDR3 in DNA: TGTGCCAGCAGTTACTCGAGTTGGAGTCAGCCCCAGCATTTT. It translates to CASSYSSWSQPQHF.

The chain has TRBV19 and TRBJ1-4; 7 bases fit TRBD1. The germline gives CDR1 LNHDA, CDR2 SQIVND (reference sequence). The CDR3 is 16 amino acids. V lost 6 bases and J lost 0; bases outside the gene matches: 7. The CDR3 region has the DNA TGTGCCAGTAGCGATCTAGGGGGCTCAACTAATGAAAAACTGTTTTTT. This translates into CASSDLGGSTNEKLFF.

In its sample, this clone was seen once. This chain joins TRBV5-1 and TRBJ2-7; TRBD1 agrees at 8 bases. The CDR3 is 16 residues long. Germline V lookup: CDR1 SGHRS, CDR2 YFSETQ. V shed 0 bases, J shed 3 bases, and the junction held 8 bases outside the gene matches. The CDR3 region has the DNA TGCGCCAGCAGCTTGGGGCGGGACAGGAGAAGCTACGAGCAGTACTTC. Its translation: CASSLGRDRRSYEQYF.

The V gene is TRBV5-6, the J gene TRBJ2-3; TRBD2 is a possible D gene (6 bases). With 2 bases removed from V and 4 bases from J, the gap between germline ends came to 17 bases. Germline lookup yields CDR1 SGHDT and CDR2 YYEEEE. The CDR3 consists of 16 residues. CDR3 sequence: CASSLPGEVRADTQYF. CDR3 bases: TGTGCCAGCAGCTTACCGGGAGAGGTCCGCGCAGATACGCAGTATTTT.

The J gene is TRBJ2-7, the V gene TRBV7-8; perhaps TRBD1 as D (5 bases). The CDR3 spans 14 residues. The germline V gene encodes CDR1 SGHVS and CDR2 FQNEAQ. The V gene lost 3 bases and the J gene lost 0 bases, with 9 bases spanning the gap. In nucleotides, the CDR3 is TGTGCCAGCAGCTTGACAGTAGGCTCCTACGAGCAGTACTTC. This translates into CASSLTVGSYEQYF.

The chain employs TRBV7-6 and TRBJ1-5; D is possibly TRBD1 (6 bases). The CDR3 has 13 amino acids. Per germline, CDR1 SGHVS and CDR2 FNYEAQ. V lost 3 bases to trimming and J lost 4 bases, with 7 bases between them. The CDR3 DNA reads TGTGCCAGCAGCTTTGACAGGAATCAGCCCCAGCATTTT. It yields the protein CASSFDRNQPQHF.